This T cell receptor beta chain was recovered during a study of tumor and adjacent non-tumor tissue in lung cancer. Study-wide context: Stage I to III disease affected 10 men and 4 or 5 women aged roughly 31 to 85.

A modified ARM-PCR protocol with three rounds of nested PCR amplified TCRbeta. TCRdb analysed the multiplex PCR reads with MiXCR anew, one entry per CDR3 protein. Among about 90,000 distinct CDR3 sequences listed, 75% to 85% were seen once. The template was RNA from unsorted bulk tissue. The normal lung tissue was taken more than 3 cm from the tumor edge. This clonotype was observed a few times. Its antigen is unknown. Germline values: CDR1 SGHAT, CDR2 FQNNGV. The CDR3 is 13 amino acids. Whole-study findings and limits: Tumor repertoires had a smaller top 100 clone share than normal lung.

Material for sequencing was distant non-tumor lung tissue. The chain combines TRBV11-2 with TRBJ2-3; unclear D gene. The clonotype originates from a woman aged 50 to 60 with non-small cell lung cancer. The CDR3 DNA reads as TGTGTCAGTAGTTTAGGGTCGGAGGATACGCAGTATTTT. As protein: CVSSLGSEDTQYF.